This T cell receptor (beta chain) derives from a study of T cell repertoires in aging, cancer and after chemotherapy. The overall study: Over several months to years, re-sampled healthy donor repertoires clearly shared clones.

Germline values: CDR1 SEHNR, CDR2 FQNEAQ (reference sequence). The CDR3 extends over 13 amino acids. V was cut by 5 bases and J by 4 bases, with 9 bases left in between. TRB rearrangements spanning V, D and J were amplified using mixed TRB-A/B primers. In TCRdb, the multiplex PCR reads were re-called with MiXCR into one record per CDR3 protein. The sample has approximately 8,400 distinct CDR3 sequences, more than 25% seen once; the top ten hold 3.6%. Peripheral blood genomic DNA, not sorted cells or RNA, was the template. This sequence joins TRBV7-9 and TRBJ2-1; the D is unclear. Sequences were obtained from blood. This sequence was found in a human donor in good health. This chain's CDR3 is CASSQTEYNEQFF. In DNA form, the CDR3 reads TGTGCCAGCAGCCAGACTGAATACAATGAGCAGTTCTTC.